This TCR beta chain was retrieved from a study of OX40 agonist ivuxolimab in advanced cancers. At the level of the whole study: Ivuxolimab, which targeted the costimulatory receptor OX40 (CD134), was an agonistic, fully human IgG2 monoclonal antibody. Peripheral TCRbeta sequencing aimed to test whether ivuxolimab altered TCR sequence diversity and caused clonal T-cell expansion. Among the roughly 52 dose-escalation patients, some 20 had hepatocellular carcinoma, approximately 15 melanoma, 9 renal cell carcinoma and 9 head and neck cancer. The paper covers the monotherapy dose-escalation part of the phase I ivuxolimab trial, which included N ≈ 54 patients. Prior anti-PD-1, anti-PD-L1 or anti-CTLA-4 therapy was permitted, and 30% to 45% of dose-escalation patients had received checkpoint inhibitors. Partial responses occurred in three dose-escalation patients: two with cutaneous melanoma and one with hepatocellular carcinoma. Intravenous ivuxolimab was administered to patients every 2 weeks at six dose levels: 0.01, 0.1, 0.3, 1.5, 3 and 10 mg/kg. In the dose-escalation cohort, more than 75% of patients were male, and the mean age was roughly 60 years, with a range of about 23 to 85. What the authors observed across the whole study: After ivuxolimab, CD8+ T cells had more expanded clones than CD4+ T cells on average. At doses from 0.1 to 3.0 mg/kg, clonal expansion was seen in both CD4+ and CD8+ blood T cells between baseline and week 6. The antigen specificity of the clonally expanded peripheral T cells was not determined. In the 0.1-3.0 mg/kg groups, partial responders had among the lowest normalized peripheral clonal expansion, particularly in CD8+ T cells. Low levels of normalized T-cell clonal expansion were also seen in some patients who did not respond.

Cut back by 0 bases and 7 bases, the V and J ends lie 23 bases apart. The CDR3 runs 17 amino acids, cysteine and phenylalanine included. Only the CDR3 DNA stays, 51 bases, in frame from base 1. The germline V gene provides CDR1 SGHTS and CDR2 YDEGEE. Regarding this clone: Its antigen has not been determined. The sample holds no much larger clone one base away, and base qualities are not on file.

To sequence the TCRbeta CDR3 region, genomic DNA was isolated from the sorted cells. The immunoSEQ Assay was used for sequencing of TCRbeta CDR3 regions. The table comes from immuneACCESS by way of TCRdb, which keeps in-frame sequences with V and J called. Part of the clones is missing from these tables; in studies checked, under half for an unresolved V gene and the rest for unknown reasons. This sample gives some 80,000 clones in total; approximately 93% of them show up just once. The ten largest clones take up 20% of the sample. The trial excluded patients who had a history of autoimmune disease or were on systemic immunosuppression. Peripheral blood for TCR sequencing was collected from all dose cohorts at baseline, on cycle 4 day 1, and on cycle 7 day 1. Samples came from an open-label, multicenter, first-in-human phase I dose-escalation trial of ivuxolimab. The trial enrolled adults with locally advanced or metastatic head and neck squamous cell, hepatocellular, melanoma or renal cell carcinoma. Before TCR sequencing, CD4+ T cells and CD8+ T cells from peripheral blood were sorted into separate populations.

The sequence was obtained from an adult with an advanced solid tumor such as melanoma, head and neck, liver or kidney cancer. This material consisted of CD4+ or CD8+ T cells sorted from blood, taken in a trial of the OX40 agonist ivuxolimab. This chain is built from TRBV5-8 and TRBJ2-7; the D gene is perhaps TRBD1 or TRBD2, as each covers 5 bases. The CDR3 loop reads CASSLALERNYEGEQYF. The DNA sequence is TGTGCCAGCAGCTTGGCCCTAGAACGGAACTACGAGGGGGAGCAGTACTTC.